The 6 T cell receptor beta chains below all came from one sample that was sequenced in a study of T cell responses to AZD1222 COVID-19 vaccine. Sequencing used immunoSEQ multiplex PCR; TCRdb keeps in-frame clones, though not all of them. The table includes approximately 140,000 clones, approximately 90% detected once. Sequenced material: peripheral blood, taken on day 0 of AZD1222 vaccination. All receptors come from an adult in good health.

This clone has just one count. V and J are TRBV7-2 and TRBJ2-5, with 10 bases lining up with TRBD2. Per the germline V gene, CDR1 is SGHTA and CDR2 is FQGNSA. The CDR3 length is 16 residues. J was trimmed by 1 base and V by 3 bases; bases with no gene match: 5. CDR3 loop: CASSFLAGAVQETQYF. The DNA for the CDR3 is TGTGCCAGCAGCTTCCTAGCGGGAGCCGTCCAAGAGACCCAGTACTTC.

This clone is deemed medium-sized. The chain uses TRBV11-3 and TRBJ1-3; 7 bases align to TRBD1. The CDR3 runs to 14 residues. The V gene's germline CDR1 is SGHNT and CDR2 YENEEA. V lost 3 bases to trimming and J lost 4 bases; unmatched junction nucleotides: 3. The CDR3 coding sequence is TGTGCCAGCAGCTTTGTGACAGGGGGAAACACCATATATTTT. This sequence encodes CASSFVTGGNTIYF.

The V and J genes are TRBV9 and TRBJ1-4, with TRBD1 as a possible D gene (6 bases). The V gene lost 3 bases and the J gene lost 4 bases, with 7 bases spanning the gap. Germline CDR1 and CDR2: SGDLS and YYNGEE. The CDR3 extends over 13 amino acids. The CDR3 DNA reads as TGTGCCAGCAGCGGGACAGTTAATGAAAAACTGTTTTTT. This translates into CASSGTVNEKLFF.

This clone appeared a few times. The rearrangement uses TRBV18 and TRBJ1-1; D ambiguous. Germline lookup yields CDR1 KGHSH and CDR2 LQKENI. The CDR3 sequence is 13 residues long. Trimming removed 3 bases from V and 0 bases from J, with 5 bases in between. CDR3 amino acids: CASSPEMNTEAFF. As DNA, the CDR3 is TGTGCCAGCTCACCGGAGATGAACACTGAAGCTTTCTTT.

The chain has TRBV7-2 and TRBJ2-1; 12 bases align to TRBD1. This CDR3 has 18 residues. J gave up 2 bases and V 5 bases, and 10 bases lay outside the gene matches. The germline gives CDR1 SGHTA, CDR2 FQGNSA. CDR3 residues: CASSARDRGLPTYNEQFF. The CDR3 DNA follows: TGTGCCAGCAGCGCCCGGGACAGGGGGCTGCCTACCTACAATGAGCAGTTCTTC.

The chain uses TRBV21-1 and TRBJ2-7; the table's D call TRBD2 went unverified against the DNA. TRBV21-1 is reported as a pseudogene. This CDR3 comprises 17 residues. This CDR3 is CASSLRLGREFSYEQYF. In DNA form, the CDR3 reads TGTGCCAGCAGCCTGAGGCTTGGGCGGGAGTTCTCCTACGAGCAGTACTTC.